Described below is a single T cell receptor (beta chain) sequence and its context. Sequencing was performed with immunoSEQ multiplex PCR; in TCRdb, only in-frame clones are kept and a portion is missing. This table has about 220,000 clones, 80% appearing once. Germline V gene lookup returns CDR1 ENHRY and CDR2 SYGVKD. V shed 6 bases and J shed 0 bases, with 4 bases lying between them. The CDR3 is made up of 12 amino acids. This sample was taken from a study of blood T cell repertoires in COVID-19. Study background: COVID-19 samples collected from the United States, Italy and Spain covered acute and convalescent phases. Sample material is recorded as cDNA or gDNA derived from T cells, B-cell-depleted T cells, or PBMCs.

This TCR came from a human donor in a cohort sampled during active COVID-19. Source material: peripheral blood. The genes are TRBV10-3 and TRBJ2-3; no definite D call. CDR3 in amino acids: CAISLSTDTQYF. The CDR3 bases are TGTGCCATCAGCCTCAGCACAGATACGCAGTATTTT.